This section outlines one T cell receptor (beta chain) sequence together with its context. Antigen specificity is unknown. The sample comes from a study of vaccination and CD4 T cells after COVID-19. Sequenced with the Oncomine TCR Beta short-read assay was DNA taken from cultured CD4+ T cells. TCRdb analysed the PCR reads with MiXCR anew, one entry per CDR3 protein. Of more than 9,000 distinct CDR3 sequences detected, around 48% appear once; the ten largest clones hold approximately 14%. Germline V CDR1 and CDR2: SGHDT, YYEEEE. This CDR3 region has 16 residues. Deletions cut 0 bases from V and 3 bases from J, with 13 bases between. The treatment was: approximately nine-day PBMC culture with coronavirus spike peptide pools or control peptides (ViraFEST assay).

The sequenced sample was CD4+ T cells from blood, cultured in vitro. This receptor was identified in a human donor who had recovered from COVID-19. This sequence joins TRBV5-6 and TRBJ1-5; D not resolved. As DNA, the CDR3 is TGTGCCAGCAGCTTGGGGCCCCCGGACCTCAATCAGCCCCAGCATTTT. It yields the protein CASSLGPPDLNQPQHF.